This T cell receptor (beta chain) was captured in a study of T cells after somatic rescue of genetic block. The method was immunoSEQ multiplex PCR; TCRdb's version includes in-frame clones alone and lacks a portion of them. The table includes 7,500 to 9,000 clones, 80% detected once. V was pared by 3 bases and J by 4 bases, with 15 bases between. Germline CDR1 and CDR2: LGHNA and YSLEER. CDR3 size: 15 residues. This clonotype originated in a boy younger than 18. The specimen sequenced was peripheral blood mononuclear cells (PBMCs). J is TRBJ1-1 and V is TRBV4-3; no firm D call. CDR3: CASSQAVRGVTEAFF. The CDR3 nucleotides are TGCGCCAGCAGCCAGGCGGTAAGAGGAGTCACTGAAGCTTTCTTT.